The clone carrying this T cell receptor (beta chain) was seen ten or more times. Its antigen is not identified. This sample stems from a study of T cell repertoires in cytomegalovirus infection. CDR1 is DFQATT and CDR2 is SNEGSKA in the germline V gene (reference sequence). The CDR3 has 15 residues. Trimming took 0 bases from V and 2 from J, leaving 11 bases between them. One entry per CDR3 protein results from TCRdb running MiXCR on the reads. The sample has around 300,000 distinct CDR3 sequences; 20% to 30% are singletons. The J gene is TRBJ1-3, the V gene TRBV20-1, with D unclear. The clonotype originates from a human donor in good health (CMV status not recorded). Some clones in this sample may be carry-over from other donors' samples. Here the sequenced sample was cultured PBMCs, taken from culture after CMV antigen stimulation. DNA of the CDR3: TGCAGTGCTAGAGATTTGGCCCCTACTGGAAACACCATATATTTT. Residues: CSARDLAPTGNTIYF.